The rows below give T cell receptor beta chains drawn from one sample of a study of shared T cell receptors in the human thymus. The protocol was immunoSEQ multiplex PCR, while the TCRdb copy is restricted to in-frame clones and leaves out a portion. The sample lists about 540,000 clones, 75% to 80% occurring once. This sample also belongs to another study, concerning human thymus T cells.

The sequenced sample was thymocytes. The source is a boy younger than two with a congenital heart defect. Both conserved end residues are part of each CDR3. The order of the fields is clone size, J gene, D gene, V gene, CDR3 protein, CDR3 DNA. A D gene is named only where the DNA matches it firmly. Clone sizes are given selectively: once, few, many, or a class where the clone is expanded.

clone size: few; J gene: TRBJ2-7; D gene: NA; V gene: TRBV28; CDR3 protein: CASSRNRDGYEQYF; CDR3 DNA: TGTGCCAGCAGTCGGAACAGGGATGGGTACGAGCAGTACTTC
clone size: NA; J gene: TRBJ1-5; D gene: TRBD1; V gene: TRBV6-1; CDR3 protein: CASRGQGEYQPQHF; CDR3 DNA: TGTGCCAGCAGAGGACAGGGGGAGTATCAGCCCCAGCATTTT
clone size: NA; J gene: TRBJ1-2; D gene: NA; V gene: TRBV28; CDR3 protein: CASSFLGTRSLYGYTF; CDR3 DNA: TGTGCCAGCAGTTTTCTGGGCACCCGGTCCCTCTATGGCTACACCTTC
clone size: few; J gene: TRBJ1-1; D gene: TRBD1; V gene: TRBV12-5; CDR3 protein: CASGRPEGAGTEAFF; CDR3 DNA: TGTGCTAGTGGCAGACCCGAGGGGGCGGGCACTGAAGCTTTCTTT
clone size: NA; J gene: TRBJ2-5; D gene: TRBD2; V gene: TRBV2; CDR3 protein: CASRTGTSGRAIGETQYF; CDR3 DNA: TGTGCCAGCAGGACCGGGACTAGCGGGAGGGCCATAGGAGAGACCCAGTACTTC
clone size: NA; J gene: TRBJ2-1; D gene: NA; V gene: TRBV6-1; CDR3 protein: CASSGQGYEQFF; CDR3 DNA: TGTGCCAGCAGTGGTCAGGGGTATGAGCAGTTCTTC
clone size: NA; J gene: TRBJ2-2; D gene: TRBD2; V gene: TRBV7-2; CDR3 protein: CASSPPGTSGTGELFF; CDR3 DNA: TGTGCCAGCAGCCCCCCTGGTACTAGCGGGACCGGGGAGCTGTTTTTT
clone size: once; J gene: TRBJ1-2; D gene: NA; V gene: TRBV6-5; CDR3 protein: CASRRGLRSFYTF; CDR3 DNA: TGTGCCAGCAGACGAGGGCTTCGAAGTTTCTACACCTTC
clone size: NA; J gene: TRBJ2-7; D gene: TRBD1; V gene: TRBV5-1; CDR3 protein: CASSVDLGQTYEQYF; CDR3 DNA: TGCGCCAGCAGCGTGGATTTGGGACAGACCTACGAGCAGTACTTC
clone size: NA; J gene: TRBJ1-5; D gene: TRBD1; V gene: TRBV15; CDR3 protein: CATSRAAGQGISNQPQHF; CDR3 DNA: TGTGCCACCAGCAGAGCCGCGGGACAGGGGATTAGCAATCAGCCCCAGCATTTT
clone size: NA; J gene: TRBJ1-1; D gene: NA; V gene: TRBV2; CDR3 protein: CASSDPGETAFF; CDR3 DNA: TGTGCCAGCAGTGATCCGGGGGAGACAGCTTTCTTT
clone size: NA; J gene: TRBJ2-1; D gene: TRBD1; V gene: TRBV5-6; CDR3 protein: CASSHRTGEEFF; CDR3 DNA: TGTGCCAGCAGCCATCGGACAGGGGAGGAATTCTTC
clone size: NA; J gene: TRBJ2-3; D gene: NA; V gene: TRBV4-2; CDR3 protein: CASSLSTFYGTDTQYF; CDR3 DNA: TGTGCCAGCAGCCTCTCAACGTTCTATGGCACAGATACGCAGTATTTT
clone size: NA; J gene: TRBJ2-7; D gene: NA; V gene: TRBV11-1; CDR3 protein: CASSPSSTYEQYF; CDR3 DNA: TGTGCCAGCAGCCCAAGCTCGACCTACGAGCAGTACTTC
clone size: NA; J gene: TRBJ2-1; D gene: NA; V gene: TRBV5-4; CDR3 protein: CASSPGLQRTPNEQFF; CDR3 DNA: TGTGCCAGCAGTCCAGGCCTCCAGCGGACCCCAAATGAGCAGTTCTTC
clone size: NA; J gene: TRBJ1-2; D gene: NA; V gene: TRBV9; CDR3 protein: CASSPYTPF; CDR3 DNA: TGTGCCAGCAGCCCATACACCCCCTTC
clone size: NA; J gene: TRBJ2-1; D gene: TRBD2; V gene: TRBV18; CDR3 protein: CASSPPWTSSYNEQFF; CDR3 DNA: TGTGCCAGCTCACCACCTTGGACTAGCTCCTACAATGAGCAGTTCTTC
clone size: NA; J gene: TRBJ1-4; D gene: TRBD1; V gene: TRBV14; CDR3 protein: CASSQGGQPNEKLFF; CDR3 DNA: TGTGCCAGCAGCCAAGGGGGACAGCCTAATGAAAAACTGTTTTTT
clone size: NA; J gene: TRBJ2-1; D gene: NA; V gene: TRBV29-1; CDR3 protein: CSVVAGLYNEQFF; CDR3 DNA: TGCAGCGTTGTGGCGGGACTCTACAATGAGCAGTTCTTC
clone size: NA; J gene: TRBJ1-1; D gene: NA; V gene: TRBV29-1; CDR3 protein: CSVSETAYTEAFF; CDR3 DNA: TGCAGCGTTTCGGAGACAGCCTACACTGAAGCTTTCTTT
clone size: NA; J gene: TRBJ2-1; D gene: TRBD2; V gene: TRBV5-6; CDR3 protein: CASSLAVTGLAVNEQFF; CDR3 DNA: TGTGCCAGCAGCTTGGCCGTCACGGGACTAGCGGTCAATGAGCAGTTCTTC
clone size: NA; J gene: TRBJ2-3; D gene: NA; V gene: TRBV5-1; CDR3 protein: CASSLQGTDTQYF; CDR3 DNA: TGCGCCAGCAGCTTGCAGGGGACAGATACGCAGTATTTT
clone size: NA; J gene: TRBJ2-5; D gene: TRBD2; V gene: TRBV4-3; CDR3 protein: CASSQDQLAGFQETQYF; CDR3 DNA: TGCGCCAGCAGCCAAGATCAGCTAGCGGGTTTCCAGGAGACCCAGTACTTC
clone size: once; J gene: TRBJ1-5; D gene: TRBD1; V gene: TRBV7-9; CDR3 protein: CASSLAKGTGQLANQPQHF; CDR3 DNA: TGTGCCAGCAGCTTAGCGAAAGGGACAGGACAACTCGCCAATCAGCCCCAGCATTTT
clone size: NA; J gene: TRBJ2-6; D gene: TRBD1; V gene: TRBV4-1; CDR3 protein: CASSQVLQGQTSSGANVLTF; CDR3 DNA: TGCGCCAGCAGCCAAGTTCTACAGGGACAGACGAGCTCTGGGGCCAACGTCCTGACTTTC
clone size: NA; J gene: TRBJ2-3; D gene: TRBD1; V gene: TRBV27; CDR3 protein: CASSYGTGPSTDTQYF; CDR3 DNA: TGTGCCAGCAGTTATGGGACAGGGCCCAGCACAGATACGCAGTATTTT
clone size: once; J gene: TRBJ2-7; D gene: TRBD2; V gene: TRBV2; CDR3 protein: CASSWTSGRARKNEQYF; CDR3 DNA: TGTGCCAGCAGTTGGACTAGCGGGAGGGCCAGAAAAAACGAGCAGTACTTC
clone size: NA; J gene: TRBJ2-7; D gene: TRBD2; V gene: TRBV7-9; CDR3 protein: CASSLPLAGGYEQYF; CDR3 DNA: TGTGCCAGCAGCTTACCTCTAGCGGGGGGCTACGAGCAGTACTTC
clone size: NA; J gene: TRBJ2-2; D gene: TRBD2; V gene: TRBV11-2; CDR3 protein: CASSPSGRASTGELFF; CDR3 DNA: TGTGCCAGCAGCCCCAGCGGGAGGGCCAGCACCGGGGAGCTGTTTTTT
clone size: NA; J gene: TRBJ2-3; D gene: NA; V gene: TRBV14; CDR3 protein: CASSLGRAYTDTQYF; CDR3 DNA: TGTGCCAGCAGCCTTGGGCGGGCGTACACAGATACGCAGTATTTT
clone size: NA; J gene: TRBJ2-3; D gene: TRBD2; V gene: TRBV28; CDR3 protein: CATGGGGTDTQYF; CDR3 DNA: TGTGCCACCGGGGGGGGAGGCACAGATACGCAGTATTTT
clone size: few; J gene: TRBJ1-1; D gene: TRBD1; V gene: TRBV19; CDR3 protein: CASSMGGQINTEAFF; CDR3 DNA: TGTGCCAGTAGTATGGGGGGACAGATTAACACTGAAGCTTTCTTT
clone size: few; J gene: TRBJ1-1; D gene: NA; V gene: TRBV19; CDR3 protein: CASRRPTEVEAFF; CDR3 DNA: TGTGCCAGTAGGCGGCCTACCGAGGTCGAAGCTTTCTTT
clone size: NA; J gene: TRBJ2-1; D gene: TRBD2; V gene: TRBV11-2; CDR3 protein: CASSLAGARSYNEQFF; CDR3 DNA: TGTGCCAGCAGTTTAGCGGGAGCCCGCTCCTACAATGAGCAGTTCTTC
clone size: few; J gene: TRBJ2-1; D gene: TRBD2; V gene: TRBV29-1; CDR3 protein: CSSGGGRAYNEQFF; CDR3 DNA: TGCAGCTCGGGGGGCGGGAGGGCCTACAATGAGCAGTTCTTC
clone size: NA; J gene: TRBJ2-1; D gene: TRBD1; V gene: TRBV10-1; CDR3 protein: CASSEPGQLNEQFF; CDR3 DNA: TGCGCCAGCAGTGAGCCGGGACAGCTTAATGAGCAGTTCTTC
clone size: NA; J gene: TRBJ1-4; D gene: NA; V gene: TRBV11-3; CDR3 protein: CASSLGAARSEKLFF; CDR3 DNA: TGTGCCAGCAGCTTAGGGGCTGCCCGAAGCGAAAAACTGTTTTTT
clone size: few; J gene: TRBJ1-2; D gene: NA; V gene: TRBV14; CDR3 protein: CASSPWDIGYSNYGYTF; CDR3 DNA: TGTGCCAGCAGCCCCTGGGACATTGGATATTCCAACTATGGCTACACCTTC
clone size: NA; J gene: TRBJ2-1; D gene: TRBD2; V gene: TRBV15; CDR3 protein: CATSRGDLAGAEEQFF; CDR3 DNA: TGTGCCACCAGCAGAGGGGACCTAGCGGGAGCCGAGGAGCAGTTCTTC
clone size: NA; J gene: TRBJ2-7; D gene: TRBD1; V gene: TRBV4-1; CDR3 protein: CASSQGGGLGTEPYEQYF; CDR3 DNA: TGCGCCAGCAGCCAAGGAGGTGGTCTTGGGACAGAACCATACGAGCAGTACTTC
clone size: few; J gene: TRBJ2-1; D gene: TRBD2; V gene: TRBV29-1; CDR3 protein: CSFRGGTSGRPTYNEQFF; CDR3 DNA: TGCAGCTTTCGGGGGGGGACTAGCGGGAGACCTACCTACAATGAGCAGTTCTTC